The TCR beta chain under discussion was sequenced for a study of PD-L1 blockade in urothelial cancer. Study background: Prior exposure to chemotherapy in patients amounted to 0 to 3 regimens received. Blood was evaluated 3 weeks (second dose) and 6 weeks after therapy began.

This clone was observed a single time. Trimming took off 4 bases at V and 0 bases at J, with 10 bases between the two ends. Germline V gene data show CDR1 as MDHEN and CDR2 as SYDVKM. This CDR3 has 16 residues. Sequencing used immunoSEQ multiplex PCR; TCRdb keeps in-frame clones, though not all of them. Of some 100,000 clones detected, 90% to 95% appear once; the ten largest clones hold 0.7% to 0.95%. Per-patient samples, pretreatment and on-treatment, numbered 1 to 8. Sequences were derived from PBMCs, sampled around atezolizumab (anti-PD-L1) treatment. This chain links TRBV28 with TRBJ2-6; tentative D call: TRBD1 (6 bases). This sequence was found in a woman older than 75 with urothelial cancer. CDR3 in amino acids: CASSSGQFSGANVLTF. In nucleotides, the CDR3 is TGTGCCAGCAGTTCCGGACAGTTCTCTGGGGCCAACGTCCTGACTTTC.